The rows below give T cell receptor beta chains drawn from one sample of a study of siplizumab effects on memory and regulatory T cells. TCRdb's table, derived via immunoSEQ multiplex PCR, lists solely in-frame clones and lacks some. The sample includes some 100,000 clones, 91% seen only once; the top ten take 0.14% to 0.15%. The specimen was CD4+ T cells sorted from blood. The receptors here all came from a human donor in good health. CDR3s include the opening cysteine and the closing phenylalanine or tryptophan. Each record gives: CDR3 DNA, CDR3 protein, D gene, V gene, clone size, J gene. D genes are given only for firm matches. Not every row has a clone size; where given, it reads once, few, many or a size class.

CDR3 DNA: TGTGCCAGCTCACTTGGGGGATTTGGGGAGCAGTACTTC
CDR3 protein: CASSLGGFGEQYF
D gene: .
V gene: TRBV18
clone size: .
J gene: TRBJ2-7

CDR3 DNA: TGCGCCAGCAGCTTGGTGGGAGGGGGCACAGATACGCAGTATTTT
CDR3 protein: CASSLVGGGTDTQYF
D gene: TRBD2
V gene: TRBV5-1
clone size: .
J gene: TRBJ2-3

CDR3 DNA: TGTGCCAGCAGCTTAAGGGTCCCGGGGACCGGGGAGCTGTTTTTT
CDR3 protein: CASSLRVPGTGELFF
D gene: .
V gene: TRBV7-2
clone size: .
J gene: TRBJ2-2

CDR3 DNA: TGTGCCAGCAGCTTCACGATCGGCGCGGCGCAAGAGACCCAGTACTTC
CDR3 protein: CASSFTIGAAQETQYF
D gene: .
V gene: TRBV7-9
clone size: once
J gene: TRBJ2-5

CDR3 DNA: TGTGCCAGCAGCTACGGTAATTCACCCCTCCACTTT
CDR3 protein: CASSYGNSPLHF
D gene: .
V gene: TRBV7-3
clone size: .
J gene: TRBJ1-6

CDR3 DNA: TGTGCCAGCAGTGACTCCGGGACAGGGAACGGCTACACCTTC
CDR3 protein: CASSDSGTGNGYTF
D gene: TRBD1
V gene: TRBV28
clone size: .
J gene: TRBJ1-2

CDR3 DNA: TGTGCCAGCCGTCGGGTGGGAGCTGGAAACACCATATATTTT
CDR3 protein: CASRRVGAGNTIYF
D gene: .
V gene: TRBV18
clone size: .
J gene: TRBJ1-3

CDR3 DNA: TGCAGTGCATATTATATGGGCCCGTTCTTC
CDR3 protein: CSAYYMGPFF
D gene: .
V gene: TRBV20-1
clone size: once
J gene: TRBJ2-1

CDR3 DNA: TGTGCCAGCAGCATCAGGACTAGCGGGGGCGCGAACACCGGGGAGCTGTTTTTT
CDR3 protein: CASSIRTSGGANTGELFF
D gene: TRBD2
V gene: TRBV11-2
clone size: .
J gene: TRBJ2-2

CDR3 DNA: TGTGCCACCAGAGGACAGGGGAAAATGGGAGTACGGAACTACAATGAGCAGTTCTTC
CDR3 protein: CATRGQGKMGVRNYNEQFF
D gene: TRBD1
V gene: TRBV19
clone size: .
J gene: TRBJ2-1

CDR3 DNA: TGTGCCACCAGCAGGGACAGGGGAACAGATACGCAGTATTTT
CDR3 protein: CATSRDRGTDTQYF
D gene: TRBD1
V gene: TRBV15
clone size: .
J gene: TRBJ2-3

CDR3 DNA: TGTGCCAGCACCTCGGACAGGTGGACAGATACGCAGTATTTT
CDR3 protein: CASTSDRWTDTQYF
D gene: TRBD1
V gene: TRBV5-4
clone size: .
J gene: TRBJ2-3

CDR3 DNA: TGTGCCAGCAGTTTCCGCGAGCAGTACTTC
CDR3 protein: CASSFREQYF
D gene: .
V gene: TRBV28
clone size: once
J gene: TRBJ2-7

CDR3 DNA: TGTGCCAGCAGCTTAGGAAGTCAGCAGTTCTTC
CDR3 protein: CASSLGSQQFF
D gene: .
V gene: TRBV7-2
clone size: .
J gene: TRBJ2-1

CDR3 DNA: TGTGCCAGCAGTTCCTACCTTGGGAACAAAAACATTCAGTACTTC
CDR3 protein: CASSSYLGNKNIQYF
D gene: .
V gene: TRBV6-6
clone size: .
J gene: TRBJ2-4

CDR3 DNA: TGTGCCAGCAGCTGGCTAGCGGGGGCCTCGAATGAGCAGTTCTTC
CDR3 protein: CASSWLAGASNEQFF
D gene: TRBD2
V gene: TRBV2
clone size: .
J gene: TRBJ2-1

CDR3 DNA: TGCGCCAGCAGCGACTACAATGAGCAGTTCTTC
CDR3 protein: CASSDYNEQFF
D gene: .
V gene: TRBV5-1
clone size: .
J gene: TRBJ2-1

CDR3 DNA: TGTGCCAGCAGCGCTGGACAGGGGGCGTATGGCTACACCTTC
CDR3 protein: CASSAGQGAYGYTF
D gene: TRBD1
V gene: TRBV7-3
clone size: .
J gene: TRBJ1-2

CDR3 DNA: TGTGCCAGTACTCCGGGGCGGGGGATCTACGAGCAGTACTTC
CDR3 protein: CASTPGRGIYEQYF
D gene: TRBD2
V gene: TRBV19
clone size: .
J gene: TRBJ2-7

CDR3 DNA: TGTGCCAGCAAACCCCAGGGCTACAATGAGCAGTTCTTC
CDR3 protein: CASKPQGYNEQFF
D gene: .
V gene: TRBV6-1
clone size: .
J gene: TRBJ2-1

CDR3 DNA: TGTGCCAGTAACCCCGGCGGGGGGTCCACTGAAGCTTTCTTT
CDR3 protein: CASNPGGGSTEAFF
D gene: .
V gene: TRBV19
clone size: .
J gene: TRBJ1-1

CDR3 DNA: TGTGCCAGCAGCTTATACGGGGGGGCCGGCACAGATACGCAGTATTTT
CDR3 protein: CASSLYGGAGTDTQYF
D gene: TRBD2
V gene: TRBV11-2
clone size: .
J gene: TRBJ2-3

CDR3 DNA: TGTGCCAGCAGTGAAATAGGGGCAGACGCTGGCTACACCTTC
CDR3 protein: CASSEIGADAGYTF
D gene: .
V gene: TRBV2
clone size: few
J gene: TRBJ1-2

CDR3 DNA: TGTGCCAGCGGCGGGGCCCTAATAAATGAGCAGTTCTTC
CDR3 protein: CASGGALINEQFF
D gene: .
V gene: TRBV2
clone size: .
J gene: TRBJ2-1

CDR3 DNA: TGTGCCGGAGAATCGGACGGACGCGGGGAGCTGTTTTTT
CDR3 protein: CAGESDGRGELFF
D gene: .
V gene: TRBV2
clone size: .
J gene: TRBJ2-2

CDR3 DNA: TGTGCCAGCAGCTTGGGGACTAGTGAGACCCAGTACTTC
CDR3 protein: CASSLGTSETQYF
D gene: TRBD2
V gene: TRBV7-8
clone size: .
J gene: TRBJ2-5

CDR3 DNA: TGTGCCAGCAGTCCAAGGGGGGATTCACCCCTCCACTTT
CDR3 protein: CASSPRGDSPLHF
D gene: .
V gene: TRBV2
clone size: .
J gene: TRBJ1-6

CDR3 DNA: TGCGCCAGCAATCTTGGGGCGGCCCGTAAGAACACCGGGGAGCTGTTTTTT
CDR3 protein: CASNLGAARKNTGELFF
D gene: .
V gene: TRBV4-1
clone size: .
J gene: TRBJ2-2

CDR3 DNA: TGTGCCAGCAGACGATCAGGGGTGGAAGAGCAGTTCTTC
CDR3 protein: CASRRSGVEEQFF
D gene: .
V gene: TRBV4-2
clone size: .
J gene: TRBJ2-1

CDR3 DNA: TGCGCCAGCAGCCAACTGGACAGGAGCTCCTACAATGAGCAGTTCTTC
CDR3 protein: CASSQLDRSSYNEQFF
D gene: TRBD1
V gene: TRBV4-3
clone size: .
J gene: TRBJ2-1

CDR3 DNA: TGTGCCAGCAGCCAGGACAGGTGGGCCTACGAGCAGTACTTC
CDR3 protein: CASSQDRWAYEQYF
D gene: TRBD1
V gene: TRBV7-2
clone size: .
J gene: TRBJ2-7

CDR3 DNA: TGTGCCACGCCAAACTACGAGCAGTACTTC
CDR3 protein: CATPNYEQYF
D gene: .
V gene: TRBV6-9
clone size: .
J gene: TRBJ2-7

CDR3 DNA: TGTGCCAGCAGCTGGGGACTAGCGGGGGTACAGTACTTC
CDR3 protein: CASSWGLAGVQYF
D gene: TRBD2
V gene: TRBV7-2
clone size: .
J gene: TRBJ2-5

CDR3 DNA: TGTGCCAGCAGCTTAAGGAGTGGCTACTCTGGAAACACCATATATTTT
CDR3 protein: CASSLRSGYSGNTIYF
D gene: .
V gene: TRBV11-2
clone size: .
J gene: TRBJ1-3

CDR3 DNA: TGTGCCAGCAGCGTAGGTCAGTTTGGGGGCTACACCTTC
CDR3 protein: CASSVGQFGGYTF
D gene: .
V gene: TRBV9
clone size: few
J gene: TRBJ1-2

CDR3 DNA: TGCGCCAGCAGCCAACAGGGTGAAGCTTTCTTT
CDR3 protein: CASSQQGEAFF
D gene: .
V gene: TRBV10-1
clone size: .
J gene: TRBJ1-1

CDR3 DNA: TGTGCCAGCAGCTCCAGCGGGGGGGACAATGAGCAGTTCTTC
CDR3 protein: CASSSSGGDNEQFF
D gene: TRBD2
V gene: TRBV5-4
clone size: .
J gene: TRBJ2-1

CDR3 DNA: TGTGCCAGCATCCCGGGGGGGCAGGACACCGGGGAGCTGTTTTTT
CDR3 protein: CASIPGGQDTGELFF
D gene: TRBD2
V gene: TRBV28
clone size: .
J gene: TRBJ2-2

CDR3 DNA: TGTGCCAGCTCACTAGGTCTGAGCAATCAGCCCCAGCATTTT
CDR3 protein: CASSLGLSNQPQHF
D gene: .
V gene: TRBV18
clone size: .
J gene: TRBJ1-5

CDR3 DNA: TGCGCCAGCAGCCAAGCGGACAGGGATAATTCACCCCTCCACTTT
CDR3 protein: CASSQADRDNSPLHF
D gene: TRBD1
V gene: TRBV4-3
clone size: .
J gene: TRBJ1-6

CDR3 DNA: TGCGCCAGCAGGCTGACGGTCAGCACAGATACGCAGTATTTT
CDR3 protein: CASRLTVSTDTQYF
D gene: .
V gene: TRBV5-1
clone size: .
J gene: TRBJ2-3

CDR3 DNA: TGTGCCAGCAGCTTAGACAGGGCCTATGGCTACACCTTC
CDR3 protein: CASSLDRAYGYTF
D gene: .
V gene: TRBV7-2
clone size: .
J gene: TRBJ1-2

CDR3 DNA: TGCGCCAGCAGCCAAGATACCCAGGGGGACTATGGCTACACCTTC
CDR3 protein: CASSQDTQGDYGYTF
D gene: TRBD1
V gene: TRBV4-3
clone size: once
J gene: TRBJ1-2

CDR3 DNA: TGTGCCAGCAGCGTAACTCGGACGCACCAAGAGACCCAGTACTTC
CDR3 protein: CASSVTRTHQETQYF
D gene: .
V gene: TRBV21-1
clone size: .
J gene: TRBJ2-5

CDR3 DNA: TGTGCCAGCAGTCAGGACGGACGCACCGGGGAGCTGTTTTTT
CDR3 protein: CASSQDGRTGELFF
D gene: .
V gene: TRBV6-1
clone size: once
J gene: TRBJ2-2

CDR3 DNA: TGTGCCAGCAGCACGTCTGGGGCCAACGTCCTGACTTTC
CDR3 protein: CASSTSGANVLTF
D gene: .
V gene: TRBV5-4
clone size: .
J gene: TRBJ2-6

CDR3 DNA: TGCGCCAGCAGCTCACCGGGACTAGGGGCTGTGGAGACCCAGTACTTC
CDR3 protein: CASSSPGLGAVETQYF
D gene: TRBD2
V gene: TRBV5-1
clone size: .
J gene: TRBJ2-5

CDR3 DNA: TGTGCCATCAAAAGGGACAGATCCACAGATACGCAGTATTTT
CDR3 protein: CAIKRDRSTDTQYF
D gene: TRBD1
V gene: TRBV10-3
clone size: .
J gene: TRBJ2-3

CDR3 DNA: TGCGCCAGCAGCTTGATCGCGACGGCGAACACCGGGGAGCTGTTTTTT
CDR3 protein: CASSLIATANTGELFF
D gene: .
V gene: TRBV5-1
clone size: .
J gene: TRBJ2-2

CDR3 DNA: TGTGCCAGCAGGGGGCCTCTGGGGGCCTACGAGCAGTACTTC
CDR3 protein: CASRGPLGAYEQYF
D gene: .
V gene: TRBV21-1
clone size: .
J gene: TRBJ2-7

CDR3 DNA: TGTGCCAGCAGCTTAGCGGGGGCAGGGCGCTCTGGAAACACCATATATTTT
CDR3 protein: CASSLAGAGRSGNTIYF
D gene: .
V gene: TRBV7-9
clone size: .
J gene: TRBJ1-3

CDR3 DNA: TGTGCCAGCACCCAGGGTATCTATGGCTACACCTTC
CDR3 protein: CASTQGIYGYTF
D gene: .
V gene: TRBV6-6
clone size: .
J gene: TRBJ1-2

CDR3 DNA: TGCGCCAGCAGTGAGTCAGCCGGGAGGGTTGAAGCTTTCTTT
CDR3 protein: CASSESAGRVEAFF
D gene: .
V gene: TRBV10-1
clone size: .
J gene: TRBJ1-1

CDR3 DNA: TGTGCCAGCCGCCGACAGGGGACCTCCTACGAGCAGTACTTC
CDR3 protein: CASRRQGTSYEQYF
D gene: TRBD1
V gene: TRBV13
clone size: .
J gene: TRBJ2-7

CDR3 DNA: TGTGCCAGCAGCTTAGCCTGGGGGGGCACAGATACGCAGTATTTT
CDR3 protein: CASSLAWGGTDTQYF
D gene: .
V gene: TRBV7-9
clone size: .
J gene: TRBJ2-3

CDR3 DNA: TGTGCCAGCAGCTCGTGGGCTACCCGGGTACACGAGACCCAGTACTTC
CDR3 protein: CASSSWATRVHETQYF
D gene: .
V gene: TRBV7-2
clone size: .
J gene: TRBJ2-5

CDR3 DNA: TGTGCCAGCACTCCCGCCGGACAGGGATACAATCAGCCCCAGCATTTT
CDR3 protein: CASTPAGQGYNQPQHF
D gene: TRBD1
V gene: TRBV6-4
clone size: .
J gene: TRBJ1-5

CDR3 DNA: TGTGCCAGCAGCCAACGGTTTGTGGGAGCCTACACCTTC
CDR3 protein: CASSQRFVGAYTF
D gene: .
V gene: TRBV7-2
clone size: .
J gene: TRBJ1-2

CDR3 DNA: TGTGCCACTCGGGACAGCCCGCGGGGCACCGGGGAGCTGTTTTTT
CDR3 protein: CATRDSPRGTGELFF
D gene: .
V gene: TRBV19
clone size: .
J gene: TRBJ2-2